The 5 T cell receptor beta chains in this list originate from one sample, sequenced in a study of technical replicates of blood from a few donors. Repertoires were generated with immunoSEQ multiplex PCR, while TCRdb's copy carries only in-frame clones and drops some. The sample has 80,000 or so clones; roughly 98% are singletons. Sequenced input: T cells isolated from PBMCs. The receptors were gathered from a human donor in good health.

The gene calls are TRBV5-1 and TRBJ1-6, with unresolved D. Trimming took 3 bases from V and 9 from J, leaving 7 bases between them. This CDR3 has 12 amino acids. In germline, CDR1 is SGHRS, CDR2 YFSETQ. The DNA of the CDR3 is TGCGCCAGCAGCTCCTCGAGTTCACCCCTCCACTTT. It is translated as CASSSSSSPLHF.

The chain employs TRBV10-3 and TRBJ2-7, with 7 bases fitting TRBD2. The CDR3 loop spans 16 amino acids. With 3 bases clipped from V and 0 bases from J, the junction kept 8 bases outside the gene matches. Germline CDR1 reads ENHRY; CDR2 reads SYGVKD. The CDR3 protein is CAISDPGGNPSYEQYF. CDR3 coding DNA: TGTGCCATCAGTGACCCCGGGGGGAACCCCTCCTACGAGCAGTACTTC.

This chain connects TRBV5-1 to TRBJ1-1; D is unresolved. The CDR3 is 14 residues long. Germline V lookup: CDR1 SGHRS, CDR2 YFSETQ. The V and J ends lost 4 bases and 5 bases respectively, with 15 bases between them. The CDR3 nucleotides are TGCGCCAGCAGCGAAAGGCGCATGGAGACTGAAGCTTTCTTT. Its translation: CASSERRMETEAFF.

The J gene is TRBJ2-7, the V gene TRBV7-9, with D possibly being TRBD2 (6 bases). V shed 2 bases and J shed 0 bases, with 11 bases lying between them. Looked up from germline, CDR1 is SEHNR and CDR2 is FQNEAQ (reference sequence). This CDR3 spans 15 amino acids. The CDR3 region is CASSLRDGSSYEQYF. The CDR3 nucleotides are TGTGCCAGCAGCTTACGGGACGGGAGCTCCTACGAGCAGTACTTC. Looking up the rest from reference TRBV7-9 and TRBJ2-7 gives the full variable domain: DTGVSQNPRHKITKRGQNVTFRCDPISEHNRLYWYRQTLGQGPEFLTYFQNEAQLEKSRLLSDRFSAERPKGSFSTLEIQRTEQGDSAMYLCASSLRDGSSYEQYFGPGTRLTVT.

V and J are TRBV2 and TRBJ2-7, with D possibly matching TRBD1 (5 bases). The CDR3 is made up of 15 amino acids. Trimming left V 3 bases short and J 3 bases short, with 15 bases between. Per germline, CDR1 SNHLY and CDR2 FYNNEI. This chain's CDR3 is CASSDQLGAYYEQYF. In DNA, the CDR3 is TGTGCCAGCAGTGATCAGCTAGGGGCCTACTACGAGCAGTACTTC.